This T cell receptor (beta chain) is drawn from a study of OX40 agonist ivuxolimab in advanced cancers. Turning to the study itself: Patients with prior anti-PD-1, anti-PD-L1 or anti-CTLA-4 therapy were eligible; less than 50% had some. Patients achieving partial responses numbered three: one hepatocellular carcinoma case and two cutaneous melanoma cases.

Assay: immunoSEQ multiplex PCR; the TCRdb copy retains only in-frame clones and omits some. The table has approximately 76,000 clones, 94% seen once. The germline CDR1 and CDR2 sequences are SGHTA and FQGNSA. V lost 7 bases and J 3 bases, leaving 18 bases between the germline ends. This CDR3 is built from 15 residues. This TCR came from an adult with an advanced solid tumor such as melanoma, head and neck, liver or kidney cancer. J is TRBJ1-1 and V is TRBV7-2, with D unclear. The specimen was CD4+ or CD8+ T cells sorted from blood, collected in a trial of the OX40 agonist ivuxolimab. The CDR3 bases are TGTGCCAGCACCCCGCCCCATCGGGGAGACACTGAAGCTTTCTTT. This sequence encodes CASTPPHRGDTEAFF. Using reference TRBV7-2 and TRBJ1-1 for the parts outside the CDR3, the full variable domain is GAGVSQSPSNKVTEKGKDVELRCDPISGHTALYWYRQSLGQGLEFLIYFQGNSAPDKSGLPSDRFSAERTGGSVSTLTIQRTQQEDSAVYLCASTPPHRGDTEAFFGQGTRLTVV.